This T cell receptor beta chain was captured in a study of blood T cell repertoires in COVID-19. At the level of the study: The United States, Italy and Spain provided the acute and convalescent COVID-19 samples. PBMCs, B-cell-depleted T cells, or T cells were the source of the cDNA or gDNA that made up the material.

Trimming pared 6 bases from V and 7 bases from J, leaving 12 bases between. The CDR3 covers 12 residues. Germline V gene sequence: CDR1 MDHEN, CDR2 SYDVKM. Some clones are missing from TCRdb's copy, which holds only in-frame ones; the method was immunoSEQ multiplex PCR. The sample lists 25,000 to 30,000 clones; under 80% were seen once. The chain combines TRBV28 with TRBJ1-2, with unresolved D. The source of this sequence is an older man with acute or convalescent COVID-19. Sequencing was performed on peripheral blood. The CDR3 sequence is CASSLGLGGYTF. The CDR3 coding sequence is TGTGCCAGCAGCCTCGGTCTCGGTGGCTACACCTTC.